Following are 14 T cell receptor beta chains from one sample sequenced in a study of cytomegalovirus exposure and HLA in healthy donors. Assay: immunoSEQ multiplex PCR; the TCRdb copy retains only in-frame clones and omits some. The profile shows some 59,000 clones, roughly 90% of them singletons. The sample consisted of PBMCs. The receptors here all came from a young woman in good health and CMV-seropositive.

This chain joins TRBV12-5 and TRBJ2-7; a possible D gene is TRBD1 (6 bases). The germline gives CDR1 LGHNT, CDR2 FRNRAP. V was shortened by 3 bases and J by 5 bases, with 14 bases between the two germline ends. This CDR3 is built from 14 residues. CDR3 protein: CASGFPYRDHEQYF. The CDR3, as DNA: TGTGCTAGTGGTTTCCCCTACAGGGACCACGAGCAGTACTTC.

The chain recombines TRBV4-1 with TRBJ2-7; D unresolved. The V gene's germline CDR1 is MGHRA and CDR2 YSYEKL. Trimming left V 2 bases short and J 2 bases short, with 13 bases between. The CDR3 extends over 15 amino acids. The CDR3 sequence: CASSQRSPSAYEQYF. The CDR3 DNA is TGCGCCAGCAGCCAAAGATCCCCCTCGGCCTACGAGCAGTACTTC.

This clone was picked up a small number of times. This chain links TRBV5-8 with TRBJ2-7; a possible D gene is TRBD1 (6 bases). This CDR3 has 13 residues. V was cut by 10 bases and J by 0 bases, with 14 bases left in between. From germline, CDR1 is SGHTS and CDR2 YDEGEE. The CDR3 nucleotides are TGTGCCGCCAATTTACAGGGCTCCTACGAGCAGTACTTC. Protein sequence: CAANLQGSYEQYF.

DNA for the CDR3: TGTGCCAGCAGCTTACACACCGAAAAACTGTTTTTT. This sequence encodes CASSLHTEKLFF. This chain links TRBV11-2 with TRBJ1-4, with no clear D. Germline V gene lookup returns CDR1 SGHAT and CDR2 FQNNGV. Trimming removed 2 bases at V and 8 bases at J, with 6 bases between. The CDR3 totals 12 residues. The variable domain in full, with the rest retrieved from reference TRBV11-2 and TRBJ1-4, is EAGVAQSPRYKIIEKRQSVAFWCNPISGHATLYWYQQILGQGPKLLIQFQNNGVVDDSQLPKDRFSAERLKGVDSTLKIQPAKLEDSAVYLCASSLHTEKLFFGSGTQLSVL.

This clone was seen only once. The chain is built from TRBV28 and TRBJ1-2; D unresolved. CDR3 length: 14 residues. Looked up from germline, CDR1 is MDHEN and CDR2 is SYDVKM. The V gene lost 6 bases and the J gene lost 6 bases, with 17 bases spanning the gap. This CDR3 reads CASREVGGSDGYTF. The CDR3 coding sequence is TGTGCCAGCAGGGAGGTGGGCGGTTCGGATGGCTACACCTTC.

V gene TRBV5-6 combines with J gene TRBJ2-2, with a possible D match to TRBD2 (5 bases). The V end was cut by 4 bases, the J end by 2 bases, with 12 bases between. CDR1 and CDR2 (germline): SGHDT, YYEEEE. There are 15 residues in the CDR3. DNA of the CDR3: TGTGCCAGCAGCCAAGCAGCGGACAACACCGGGGAGCTGTTTTTT. It codes for CASSQAADNTGELFF.

The table lists this clone with a count of one. The gene calls are TRBV25-1 and TRBJ1-2, with 10 bases lining up with TRBD1. Germline CDR1 reads MGHDK; CDR2 reads SYGVNS. The V gene end was trimmed by 4 bases and the J gene end by 2 bases; junction bases not matched to a gene: 4. CDR3 length equals 15 residues. In DNA form, the CDR3 reads TGTGCCAGCAGTGTGGACAGGGGGTGGAACTATGGCTACACCTTC. Its translation is CASSVDRGWNYGYTF.

Only one count was recorded for this clone. The chain employs TRBV18 and TRBJ2-5, with no clear D. The CDR3 is 13 residues long. CDR1 and CDR2 (germline): KGHSH, LQKENI. V was clipped by 3 bases and J by 4 bases, with 9 bases between them. CDR3 in DNA: TGTGCCAGCTCACCCCCCGGTGGAGAGACCCAGTACTTC. It encodes CASSPPGGETQYF.

The chain is built from TRBV7-9 and TRBJ2-7; 14 bases map to TRBD2. The trim removed 4 bases at V and 10 bases at J, leaving 12 bases unmatched. Germline V gene sequence: CDR1 SEHNR, CDR2 FQNEAQ (reference sequence). The CDR3 length is 16 residues. The DNA for the CDR3 is TGTGCCAGCAGCTCTCGACGACTAGCGGGGGGGCCGGACCAGTACTTC. Its protein product is CASSSRRLAGGPDQYF. Looking up the rest from reference TRBV7-9 and TRBJ2-7 gives the full variable domain: DTGVSQNPRHKITKRGQNVTFRCDPISEHNRLYWYRQTLGQGPEFLTYFQNEAQLEKSRLLSDRFSAERPKGSFSTLEIQRTEQGDSAMYLCASSSRRLAGGPDQYFGPGTRLTVT.

This clone was detected only once. This rearrangement joins TRBV4-1 to TRBJ2-7; 10 bases are shared with TRBD1. Germline assignment: CDR1 MGHRA and CDR2 YSYEKL. This CDR3 is built from 17 residues. V was pared by 1 base and J by 4 bases, with 10 bases of the junction left unmatched. CDR3 protein: CASSQVQSGTGEYEQYF. In DNA, the CDR3 is TGCGCCAGCAGCCAAGTCCAATCCGGGACAGGGGAGTACGAGCAGTACTTC.

J is TRBJ2-1 and V is TRBV10-3, with a weak D call TRBD2 (6 bases). CDR3 length equals 16 residues. Per germline, CDR1 ENHRY and CDR2 SYGVKD. V was trimmed by 0 bases and J by 0 bases, leaving 9 bases between them. The CDR3 region has the DNA TGTGCCATCAGTGAGTCAACGGGGGTCTCCTACAATGAGCAGTTCTTC. Protein product: CAISESTGVSYNEQFF.

This rearrangement joins TRBV5-4 to TRBJ2-1; 7 bases fit TRBD2. CDR3 length: 18 amino acids. Germline V lookup: CDR1 SGHNT, CDR2 YYREEE (reference sequence). Losses at the gene ends were 4 bases for V and 4 bases for J; bases not matched to a gene: 17. This CDR3 is CASSPMLWRGSGYNEQFF. Here the CDR3 DNA reads TGTGCCAGCAGCCCCATGCTATGGCGGGGGTCCGGTTACAATGAGCAGTTCTTC.

The V gene is TRBV6-1, the J gene TRBJ2-1; possibly TRBD1 for D (6 bases). Germline CDR1 is MNHNS and CDR2 is SASEGT. Trimming stripped 3 bases from V and 4 bases from J, with 7 bases between. The CDR3 sequence is 13 residues long. The CDR3 region is CASSETGYNEQFF. The CDR3 DNA reads as TGTGCCAGCAGTGAGACAGGATACAATGAGCAGTTCTTC.

The rearrangement joins TRBV19 to TRBJ1-6; D possibly corresponds to TRBD1 (6 bases). Deletions cut 3 bases from V and 5 bases from J, with 14 bases between. From germline, CDR1 is LNHDA and CDR2 SQIVND (reference sequence). The CDR3 contains 16 residues. The CDR3 DNA reads TGTGCCAGTAGTATGTTGCCAGGACAGAATAATTCACCCCTCCACTTT. Protein product: CASSMLPGQNNSPLHF.